Presented here are 14 T cell receptor beta chains from one specimen sequenced in a study of T-cell memory formation after mild COVID-19 (dated by TCRdb to the early 2020s). The library came from 5' RACE. The instrument was an Illumina NovaSeq 6000. TCRdb reworked the public reads: Q25 trimming with fastp, MiXCR clone assembly, productive beta chains retained. Records with the same CDR3 protein are collapsed into one entry carrying the most frequent genes and DNA. Here the sample has over 120,000 distinct CDR3 sequences; under 7% occur a single time. The ten top clones hold roughly 1.9% of the sample. The sample was PBMCs or a T cell subset sorted from them (not recorded which). The receptors were gathered from an adult woman who had mild COVID-19 (a few samples of this study predate the infection). The sample titles of this study are shuffled in the database, so cell type and time point are left out; the donor was told from shared clones.

This clonotype was detected many times. V is TRBV4-1 and J is TRBJ2-3; 9 positions match TRBD2. Germline-derived CDR1 and CDR2 are MGHRA and YSYEKL. There are 14 residues in the CDR3. V was clipped by 1 base and J by 10 bases; unmatched bases: 6. The CDR3 loop is CASSQGVSGGPQYF. DNA for the CDR3: TGCGCCAGCAGCCAAGGGGTTAGCGGGGGTCCGCAGTATTTT.

This clonotype was seen a few times. The rearrangement links TRBV19 to TRBJ1-2, with 7 bases identical to TRBD1. Unmatched junction bases numbered 11, after V lost 6 bases and J lost 7 bases. This CDR3 comprises 14 residues. Germline V lookup: CDR1 LNHDA, CDR2 SQIVND (reference sequence). CDR3 residues: CASRDRPGGLGYTF. In nucleotides, the CDR3 is TGTGCCAGTAGGGACAGGCCCGGGGGGCTTGGCTACACCTTC.

This clonotype was seen at least ten times. The chain is built from TRBV18 and TRBJ1-2; D perhaps matches TRBD1 (5 bases). The germline V gene encodes CDR1 KGHSH and CDR2 LQKENI. The V gene lost 0 bases and the J gene lost 8 bases, with 16 bases spanning the gap. The CDR3 extends over 15 amino acids. The CDR3 nucleotides are TGTGCCAGCTCACCACCAGTCCGGGGCATCGACGGCTACACCTTC. It specifies CASSPPVRGIDGYTF.

The chain is built from TRBV2 and TRBJ1-4, with 9 positions matching TRBD1. CDR3 length: 17 amino acids. Germline CDR1 reads SNHLY; CDR2 reads FYNNEI. J lost 1 base, V lost 6 bases, and 9 bases had no gene match. Here the CDR3 reads CASRNRGLERTNEKLFF. In DNA, the CDR3 is TGTGCCAGCAGGAACAGGGGGCTGGAGAGAACTAATGAAAAACTGTTTTTT.

CDR3 in DNA: TGTGCCAGCAGCTTGTTGGTGACCACTGAAGCTTTCTTT. Amino acid sequence: CASSLLVTTEAFF. The V gene is TRBV5-6, the J gene TRBJ1-1, with D unresolved. The V end was cut by 1 base, the J end by 4 bases, with 8 bases between. The CDR3 runs 13 residues. CDR1 and CDR2 from the germline V gene are SGHDT and YYEEEE.

This clonotype was counted a few times. The rearrangement links TRBV2 to TRBJ2-2; D gene unclear. The germline CDR1 and CDR2 sequences are SNHLY and FYNNEI. The V and J ends lost 4 bases and 1 base respectively, with 4 bases between them. The CDR3 loop spans 13 amino acids. The DNA for the CDR3 is TGTGCCAGCAGTGCTCAGAACACCGGGGAGCTGTTTTTT. Protein product: CASSAQNTGELFF. Using reference TRBV2 and TRBJ2-2 for the parts outside the CDR3, the full variable domain is EPEVTQTPSHQVTQMGQEVILRCVPISNHLYFYWYRQILGQKVEFLVSFYNNEISEKSEIFDDQFSVERPDGSNFTLKIRSTKLEDSAMYFCASSAQNTGELFFGEGSRLTVL.

This clonotype appeared many times. The chain employs TRBV11-2 and TRBJ2-7; D possibly corresponds to TRBD2 (5 bases). CDR1 is SGHAT, CDR2 FQNNGV, per germline. V shed 5 bases and J shed 0 bases, with 23 bases lying between them. CDR3 length equals 18 residues. CDR3 sequence reads: CASSPVSRGRRSSYEQYF. The CDR3 region has the DNA TGTGCCAGCAGCCCCGTAAGCCGAGGGCGGAGGAGCTCCTACGAGCAGTACTTC.

The rearrangement joins TRBV12-3 or TRBV12-4 to TRBJ2-3; D unclear. V lost 5 bases to trimming and J lost 0 bases, with 12 bases between them. The CDR3 contains 15 residues. This CDR3 reads CASSPLLTSTDTQYF. The CDR3 nucleotides are TGTGCCAGCAGTCCCTTATTGACTAGCACAGATACGCAGTATTTT.

V and J are TRBV7-2 and TRBJ2-7; 10 bases line up with TRBD2. Germline V gene sequence: CDR1 SGHTA, CDR2 FQGNSA. The CDR3 length is 16 residues. With V trimmed by 1 base and J by 2 bases, 5 bases remained unmatched. DNA of the CDR3: TGTGCCAGCAGCTTAGTGTTTACTAGCGGGACCTACGAGCAGTACTTC. This translates into CASSLVFTSGTYEQYF. Looking up the rest from reference TRBV7-2 and TRBJ2-7 gives the full variable domain: GAGVSQSPSNKVTEKGKDVELRCDPISGHTALYWYRQSLGQGLEFLIYFQGNSAPDKSGLPSDRFSAERTGGSVSTLTIQRTQQEDSAVYLCASSLVFTSGTYEQYFGPGTRLTVT.

This clonotype appeared a few times. This chain connects TRBV5-1 to TRBJ1-3; maybe TRBD1 (6 bases). From germline, CDR1 is SGHRS and CDR2 YFSETQ. This CDR3 comprises 17 residues. V lost 5 bases and J 0 bases, leaving 18 bases between the germline ends. CDR3 DNA sequence: TGCGCCAGCAGAAGATCAGGGGACCAAAGCTCTGGAAACACCATATATTTT. Translating it yields CASRRSGDQSSGNTIYF.

This clonotype was detected a few times. V is TRBV19 and J is TRBJ1-6; possibly TRBD1 for D (5 bases). The CDR3 is 15 residues long. V lost 7 bases and J lost 12, with 22 bases in between. Germline values: CDR1 LNHDA, CDR2 SQIVND (reference sequence). DNA for the CDR3: TGTGCCAGTACCAGGGACTCAGCAAAAATTCAACCCCTCCACTTT. This translates into CASTRDSAKIQPLHF. The full variable domain, in which reference TRBV19 and TRBJ1-6 provide the parts outside the CDR3, is DGGITQSPKYLFRKEGQNVTLSCEQNLNHDAMYWYRQDPGQGLRLIYYSQIVNDFQKGDIAEGYSVSREKKESFPLTVTSAQKNPTAFYLCASTRDSAKIQPLHFGNGTRLTVT.

This clonotype was seen many times. CDR3: CASSRSTDTQYF. CDR3 nucleotide sequence: TGTGCCAGCAGTCGGAGCACAGATACGCAGTATTTT. The rearrangement uses TRBV18 and TRBJ2-3; D remains unclear. The CDR3 is 12 amino acids. Trimming cost V 8 bases and J 0 bases, with 6 bases left between them. Germline V gene sequence: CDR1 KGHSH, CDR2 LQKENI.

This clonotype showed up just a few times. The chain is built from TRBV2 and TRBJ1-1; tentatively, D is TRBD1 (5 bases). The V and J ends lost 4 bases and 1 base respectively, with 7 bases between them. The CDR3 contains 13 residues. Germline V gene sequence: CDR1 SNHLY, CDR2 FYNNEI. This CDR3 reads CASSAGGNTEAFF. In DNA, the CDR3 is TGTGCCAGCAGTGCGGGGGGGAACACTGAAGCTTTCTTT.

This clonotype occurred a few times. The rearrangement links TRBV15 to TRBJ1-6, with 9 nucleotides matching TRBD1. The CDR3 runs 17 residues. V shed 5 bases, J shed 1 base, and the junction held 6 bases outside the gene matches. Germline V CDR1 and CDR2: LNHNV, YYDKDF (reference sequence). The CDR3 loop is CATSAGQGRSYNSPLHF. The CDR3 region has the DNA TGTGCCACCAGCGCAGGACAGGGGAGGTCCTATAATTCACCCCTCCACTTT.